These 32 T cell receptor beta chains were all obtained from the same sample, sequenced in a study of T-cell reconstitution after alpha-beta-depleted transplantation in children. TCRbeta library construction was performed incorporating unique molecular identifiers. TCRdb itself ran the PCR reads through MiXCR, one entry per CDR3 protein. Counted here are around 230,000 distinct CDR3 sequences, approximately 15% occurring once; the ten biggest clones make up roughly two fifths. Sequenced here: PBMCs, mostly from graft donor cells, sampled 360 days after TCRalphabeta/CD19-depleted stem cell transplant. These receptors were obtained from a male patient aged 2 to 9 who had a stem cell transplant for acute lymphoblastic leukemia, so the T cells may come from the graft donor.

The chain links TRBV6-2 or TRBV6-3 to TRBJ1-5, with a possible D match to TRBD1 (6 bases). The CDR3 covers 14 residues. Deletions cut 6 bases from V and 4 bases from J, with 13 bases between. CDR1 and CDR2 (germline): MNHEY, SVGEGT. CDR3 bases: TGTGCCAGCAGACAAGGACAGTATAATCAGCCCCAGCATTTT. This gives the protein CASRQGQYNQPQHF.

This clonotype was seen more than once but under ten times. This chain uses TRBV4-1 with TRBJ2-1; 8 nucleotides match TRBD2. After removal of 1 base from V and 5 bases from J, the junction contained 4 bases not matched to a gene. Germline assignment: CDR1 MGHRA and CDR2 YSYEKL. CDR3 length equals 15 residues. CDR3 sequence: CASSQGNGGDNEQFF. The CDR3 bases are TGCGCCAGCAGCCAAGGTAACGGGGGGGACAATGAGCAGTTCTTC.

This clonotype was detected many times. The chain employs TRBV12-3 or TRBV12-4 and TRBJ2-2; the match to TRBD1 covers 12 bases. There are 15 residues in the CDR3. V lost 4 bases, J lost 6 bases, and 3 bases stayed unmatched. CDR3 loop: CASSSGTGGPGELFF. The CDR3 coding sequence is TGTGCCAGCAGTTCCGGGACAGGGGGCCCCGGGGAGCTGTTTTTT.

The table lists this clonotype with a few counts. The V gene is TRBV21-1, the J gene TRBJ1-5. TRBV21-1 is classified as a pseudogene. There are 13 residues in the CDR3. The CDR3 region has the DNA TGTGCCAGCAGCAGAGGGGGATATCAGCCCCAGCATTTT. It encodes CASSRGGYQPQHF.

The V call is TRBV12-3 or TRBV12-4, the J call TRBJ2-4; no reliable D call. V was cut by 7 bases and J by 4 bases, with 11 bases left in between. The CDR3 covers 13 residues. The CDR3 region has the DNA TGTGCCAGCACCCCAGACGGGAAAAACATTCAGTACTTC. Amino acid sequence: CASTPDGKNIQYF.

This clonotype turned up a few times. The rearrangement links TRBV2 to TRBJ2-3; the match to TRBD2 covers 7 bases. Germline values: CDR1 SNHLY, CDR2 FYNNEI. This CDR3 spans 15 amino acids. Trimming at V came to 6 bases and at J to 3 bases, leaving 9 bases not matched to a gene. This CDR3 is CASRNERGGTDTQYF. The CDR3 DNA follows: TGTGCCAGCAGGAATGAGAGGGGAGGGACAGATACGCAGTATTTT.

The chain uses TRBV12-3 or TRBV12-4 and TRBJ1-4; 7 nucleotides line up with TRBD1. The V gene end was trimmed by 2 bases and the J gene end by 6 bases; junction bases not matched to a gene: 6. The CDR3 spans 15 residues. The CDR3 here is CASSLLQGFDEKLFF. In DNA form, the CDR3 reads TGTGCCAGCAGTTTACTACAGGGGTTTGATGAAAAACTGTTTTTT.

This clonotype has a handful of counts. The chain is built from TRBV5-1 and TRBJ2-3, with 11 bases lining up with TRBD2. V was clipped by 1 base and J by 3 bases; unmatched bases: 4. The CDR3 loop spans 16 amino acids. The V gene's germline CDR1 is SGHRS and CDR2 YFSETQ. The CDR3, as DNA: TGCGCCAGCAGCTTGATCTCTAGCGGGGGGACAGATACGCAGTATTTT. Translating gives CASSLISSGGTDTQYF.

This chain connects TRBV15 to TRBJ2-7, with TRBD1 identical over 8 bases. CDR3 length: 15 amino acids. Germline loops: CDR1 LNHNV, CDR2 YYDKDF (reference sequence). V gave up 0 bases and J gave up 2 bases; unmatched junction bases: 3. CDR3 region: CATSRETGAPYEQYF. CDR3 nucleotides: TGTGCCACCAGCAGAGAGACAGGGGCCCCCTACGAGCAGTACTTC.

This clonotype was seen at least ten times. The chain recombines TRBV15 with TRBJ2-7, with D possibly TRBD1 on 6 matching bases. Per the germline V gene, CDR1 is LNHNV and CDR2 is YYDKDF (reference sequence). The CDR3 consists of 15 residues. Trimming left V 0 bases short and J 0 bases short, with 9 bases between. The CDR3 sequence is CATSREQGISYEQYF. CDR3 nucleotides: TGTGCCACCAGCAGAGAGCAGGGGATCTCCTACGAGCAGTACTTC.

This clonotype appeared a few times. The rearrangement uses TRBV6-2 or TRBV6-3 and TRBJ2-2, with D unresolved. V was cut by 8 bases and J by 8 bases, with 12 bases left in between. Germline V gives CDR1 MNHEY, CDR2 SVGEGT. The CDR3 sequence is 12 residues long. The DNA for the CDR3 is TGTGCCAGCGCCGACCCGGTTGGGGAGCTGTTTTTT. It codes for CASADPVGELFF.

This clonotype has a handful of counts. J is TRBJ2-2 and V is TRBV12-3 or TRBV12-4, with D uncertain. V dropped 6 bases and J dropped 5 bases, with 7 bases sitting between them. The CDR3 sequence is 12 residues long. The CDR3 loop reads CASRIKTGELFF. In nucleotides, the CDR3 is TGTGCCAGCAGAATTAAGACCGGGGAGCTGTTTTTT.

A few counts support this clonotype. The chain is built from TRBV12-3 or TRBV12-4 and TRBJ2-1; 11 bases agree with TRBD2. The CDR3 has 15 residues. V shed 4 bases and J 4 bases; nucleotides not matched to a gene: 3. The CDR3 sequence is CASSSSGGNYNEQFF. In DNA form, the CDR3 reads TGTGCCAGCAGTTCTAGCGGGGGGAATTACAATGAGCAGTTCTTC.

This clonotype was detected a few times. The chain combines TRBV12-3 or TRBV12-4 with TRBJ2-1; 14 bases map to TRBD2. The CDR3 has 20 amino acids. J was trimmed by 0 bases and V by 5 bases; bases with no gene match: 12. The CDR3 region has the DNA TGTGCCAGCAGTCAAAAGGGGACTAGCGGGGGCCCTAGCTCCTACAATGAGCAGTTCTTC. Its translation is CASSQKGTSGGPSSYNEQFF.

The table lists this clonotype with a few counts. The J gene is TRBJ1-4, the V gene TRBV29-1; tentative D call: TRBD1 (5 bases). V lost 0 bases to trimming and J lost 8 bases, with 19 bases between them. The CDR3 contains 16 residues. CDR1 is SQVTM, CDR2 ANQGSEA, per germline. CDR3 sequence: CSVEDSQGAYREKLFF. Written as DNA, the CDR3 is TGCAGCGTTGAAGATTCTCAGGGAGCTTATAGAGAAAAACTGTTTTTT.

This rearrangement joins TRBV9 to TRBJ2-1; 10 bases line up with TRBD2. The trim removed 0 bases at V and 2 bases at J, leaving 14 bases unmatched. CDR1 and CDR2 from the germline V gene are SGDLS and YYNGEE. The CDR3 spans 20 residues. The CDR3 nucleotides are TGTGCCAGCAGCGTAGCTACGGGGGCTAGCGGGGGATCTACCTACAATGAGCAGTTCTTC. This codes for CASSVATGASGGSTYNEQFF.

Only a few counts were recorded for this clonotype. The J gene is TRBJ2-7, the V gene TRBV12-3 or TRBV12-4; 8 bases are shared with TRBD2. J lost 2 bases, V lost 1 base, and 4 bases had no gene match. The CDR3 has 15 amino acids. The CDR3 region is CASSLGPRGAYEQYF. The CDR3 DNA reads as TGTGCCAGCAGTTTAGGTCCGCGGGGGGCCTACGAGCAGTACTTC.

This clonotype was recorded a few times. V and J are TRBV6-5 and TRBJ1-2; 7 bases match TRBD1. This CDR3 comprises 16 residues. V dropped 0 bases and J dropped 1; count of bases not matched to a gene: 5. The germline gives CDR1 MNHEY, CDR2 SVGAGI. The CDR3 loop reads CASSYSGTAINYGYTF. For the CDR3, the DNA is TGTGCCAGCAGTTACTCGGGGACAGCTATTAACTATGGCTACACCTTC.

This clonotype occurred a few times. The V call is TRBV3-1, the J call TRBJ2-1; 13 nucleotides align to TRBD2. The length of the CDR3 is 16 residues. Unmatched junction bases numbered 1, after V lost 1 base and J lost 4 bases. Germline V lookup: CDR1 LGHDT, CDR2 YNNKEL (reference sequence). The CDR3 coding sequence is TGTGCCAGCAGCCAAGGACTAGCGGGGGGTTACAATGAGCAGTTCTTC. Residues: CASSQGLAGGYNEQFF.

CDR3 loop: CASSGLGEDSSPLHF. CDR3 sequence (DNA): TGTGCCAGCAGTGGCTTGGGGGAGGACAGTTCACCCCTCCACTTT. The chain recombines TRBV6-1 with TRBJ1-6; perhaps TRBD1 as D (6 bases). This CDR3 is 15 amino acids long. In germline, CDR1 is MNHNS, CDR2 SASEGT. V gave up 4 bases and J gave up 9 bases, with 16 bases separating them.

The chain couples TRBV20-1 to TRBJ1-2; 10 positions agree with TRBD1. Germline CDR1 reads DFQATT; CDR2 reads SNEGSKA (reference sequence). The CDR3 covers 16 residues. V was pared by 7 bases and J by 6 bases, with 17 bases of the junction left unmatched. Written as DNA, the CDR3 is TGCAGTGGGGGAAAAAGGAGGGACAGGGGAATTCATGGCTACACCTTC. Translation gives CSGGKRRDRGIHGYTF.

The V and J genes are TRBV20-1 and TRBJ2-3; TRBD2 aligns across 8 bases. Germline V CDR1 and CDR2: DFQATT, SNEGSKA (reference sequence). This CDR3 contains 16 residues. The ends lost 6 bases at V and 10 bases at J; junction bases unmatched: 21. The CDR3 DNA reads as TGCAGTGCCCCAAGCCCGACTAGCGAATACCCCGGGTCGCAGTATTTT. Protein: CSAPSPTSEYPGSQYF.

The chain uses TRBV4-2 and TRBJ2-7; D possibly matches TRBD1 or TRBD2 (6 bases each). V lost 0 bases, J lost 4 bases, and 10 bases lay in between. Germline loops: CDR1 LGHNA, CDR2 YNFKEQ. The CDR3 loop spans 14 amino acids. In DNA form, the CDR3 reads TGTGCCAGCAGCCAAGATCCGGGGGCTTACGAGCAGTACTTC. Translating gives CASSQDPGAYEQYF.

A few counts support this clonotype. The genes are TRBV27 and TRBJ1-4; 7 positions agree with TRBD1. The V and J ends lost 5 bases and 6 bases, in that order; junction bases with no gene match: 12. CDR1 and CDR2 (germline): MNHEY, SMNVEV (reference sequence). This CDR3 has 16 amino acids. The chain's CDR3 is CASSRKVGRGHEKLFF. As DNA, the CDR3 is TGTGCCAGCAGTCGTAAAGTGGGGAGGGGGCATGAAAAACTGTTTTTT.

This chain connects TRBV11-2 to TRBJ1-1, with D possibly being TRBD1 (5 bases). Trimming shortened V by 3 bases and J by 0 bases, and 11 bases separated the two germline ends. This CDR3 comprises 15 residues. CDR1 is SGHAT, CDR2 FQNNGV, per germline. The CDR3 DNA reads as TGTGCCAGCAGCTTCCCCGGGACCGTGAACACTGAAGCTTTCTTT. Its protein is CASSFPGTVNTEAFF.

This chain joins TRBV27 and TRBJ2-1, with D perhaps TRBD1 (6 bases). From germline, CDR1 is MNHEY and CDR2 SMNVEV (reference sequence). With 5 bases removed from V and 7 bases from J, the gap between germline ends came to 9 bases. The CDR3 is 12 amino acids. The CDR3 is CASSQGWNEQFF. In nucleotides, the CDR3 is TGTGCCAGCAGTCAGGGGTGGAATGAGCAGTTCTTC.

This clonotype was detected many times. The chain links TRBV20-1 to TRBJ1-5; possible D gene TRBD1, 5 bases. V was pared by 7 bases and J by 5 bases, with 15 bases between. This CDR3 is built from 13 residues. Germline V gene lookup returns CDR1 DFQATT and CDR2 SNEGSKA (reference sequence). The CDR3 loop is CSGRTQGDQPQHF. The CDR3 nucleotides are TGCAGTGGCCGGACCCAGGGCGATCAGCCCCAGCATTTT.

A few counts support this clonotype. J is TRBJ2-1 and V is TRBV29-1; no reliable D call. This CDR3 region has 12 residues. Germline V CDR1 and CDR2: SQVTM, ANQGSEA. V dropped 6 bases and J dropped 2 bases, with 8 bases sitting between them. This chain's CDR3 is CSVTLTYNEQFF. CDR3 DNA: TGCAGCGTAACTCTGACCTACAATGAGCAGTTCTTC.

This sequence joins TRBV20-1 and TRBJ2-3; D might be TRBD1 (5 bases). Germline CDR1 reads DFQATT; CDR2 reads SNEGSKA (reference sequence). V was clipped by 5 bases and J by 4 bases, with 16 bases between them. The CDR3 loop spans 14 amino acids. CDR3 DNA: TGCAGTGCTTCAGCCGACAGATTCTCAGATACGCAGTATTTT. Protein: CSASADRFSDTQYF.

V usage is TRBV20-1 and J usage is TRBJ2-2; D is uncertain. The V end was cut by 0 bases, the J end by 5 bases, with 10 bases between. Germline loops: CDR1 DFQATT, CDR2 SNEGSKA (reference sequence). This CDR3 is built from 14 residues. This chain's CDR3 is CSARDLGVTGELFF. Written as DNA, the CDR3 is TGCAGTGCTAGAGATCTCGGAGTTACCGGGGAGCTGTTTTTT.

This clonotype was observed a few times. The CDR3 here is CASSAYRGLVAKNIQYF. CDR3 in DNA: TGTGCCAGCAGCGCCTACAGGGGGCTGGTGGCCAAAAACATTCAGTACTTC. This chain uses TRBV5-6 with TRBJ2-4; TRBD1 aligns across 9 bases. Germline loops: CDR1 SGHDT, CDR2 YYEEEE. The CDR3 contains 17 residues. V was clipped by 4 bases and J by 1 base; unmatched bases: 9.

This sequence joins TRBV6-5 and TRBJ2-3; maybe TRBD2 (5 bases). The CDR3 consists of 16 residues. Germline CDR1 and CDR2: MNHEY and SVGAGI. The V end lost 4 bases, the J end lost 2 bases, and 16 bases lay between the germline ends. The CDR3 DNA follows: TGTGCCAGCAGTTGGATCAGAGGGAGAGACACAGATACGCAGTATTTT. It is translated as CASSWIRGRDTDTQYF.